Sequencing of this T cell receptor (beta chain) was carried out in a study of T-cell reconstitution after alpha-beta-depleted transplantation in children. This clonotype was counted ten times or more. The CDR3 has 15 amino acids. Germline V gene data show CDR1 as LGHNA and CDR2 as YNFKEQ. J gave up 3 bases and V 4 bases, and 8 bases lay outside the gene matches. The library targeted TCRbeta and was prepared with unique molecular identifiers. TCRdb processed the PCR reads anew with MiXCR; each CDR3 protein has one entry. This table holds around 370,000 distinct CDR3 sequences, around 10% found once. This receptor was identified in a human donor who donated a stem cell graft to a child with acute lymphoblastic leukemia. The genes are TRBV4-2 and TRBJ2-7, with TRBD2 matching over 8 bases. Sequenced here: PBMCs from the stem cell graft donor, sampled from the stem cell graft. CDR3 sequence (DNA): TGTGCCAGCAGCCCCACGACTACTAGCGGCTACGAGCAGTACTTC. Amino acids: CASSPTTTSGYEQYF.